The T cell receptor (beta chain) described here comes from a study of blood T cells in healthy people across ages (dated by TCRdb to 2015 to 2017). A note on the overall study: In model experiments, template switching captured about one uniquely barcoded TCR beta cDNA molecule for every two T cells. Using deep sequencing normalized with unique cDNA molecular identifiers, the study measured how TCR beta repertoire diversity changes with age. Four age groups were formed from the donors: young (average 16 years), middle-aged (approximately 40), aged (62) and long-lived (about 80). Using the same blood draw, the study looked at two additional independent replicas of 1 million unique cDNA reads for two donors, one aged 18 to 29 and the other aged 80 or older. The investigation overall reported the following: There was a strong correlation between observed TCR beta diversity and the percentage of naive T cells measured by flow cytometry. As age increased, observed TCR beta diversity per million T cells dropped in a roughly linear way, and a significant reduction was already evident by age 40. Compared with the aged group, the long-lived group had more naive CD4+ T cells, fewer expanded clones and increased TCR diversity, suggesting age selection. Since profiling was done on bulk unsorted PBMCs, naive and antigen-experienced compartments could not be conclusively compared. Donor CMV infection status was unknown, potentially confounding age-related changes in expanded clonotypes. Total diversity estimates from one million sequenced T cells were considered lower bounds and underestimates.

The roughly 39 donors, aged about 6 to 100 years, were systemically healthy Caucasian individuals from Russia. Around 9.7 milliliters of peripheral blood were collected from each donor into EDTA-treated Vacutainer tubes. Ficoll-Paque density-gradient centrifugation was used to isolate PBMCs, with at least 6.5 million per sample. Trizol reagent was used to extract total RNA from the PBMCs, yielding at least 6 micrograms per sample. Naive CD45RAhigh/CD27high T cell percentages were measured by flow cytometry on a PBMC aliquot from every donor. Including the terminal cysteine and phenylalanine, the CDR3 comprises 12 residues. The kept DNA is CDR3 alone, 36 bases in frame from the first base. V is reduced by 6 bases and J by 4 bases, leaving a spacing of 9 bases between them. Libraries were constructed by 5' RACE. The run used an Illumina HiSeq 2500. A second roughly 6 to 12 cycle PCR used a sample-barcoded 5' primer and a J-beta primer mix. Each TCR beta cDNA molecule received a unique molecular identifier from a template-switch 5' adaptor carrying 12 random nucleotides. Each sample yielded at least 3 million CDR3-containing paired-end reads. The Mint cDNA synthesis kit, primed by a TRBC-specific oligonucleotide, was used to synthesize first-strand cDNA from all RNA. Following uracil-DNA glycosylase treatment, a first 18-cycle PCR with universal primers M1SS and BC2_uni_R was performed on all cDNA. Regarding the original processing steps: For normalization, 1 million high-quality reads, each with a distinct molecular identifier, were randomly selected from each sample. Instead of being binned into consensus sequences, reads that shared molecular identifiers were thrown out. MiTCR, set to a Q25 quality threshold and the strictest error-elimination algorithm, was used for CDR3 identification, clonotype clustering and error correction. A nonparametric unseen species model using Euler transformation provided a lower-bound estimate of total TCR beta diversity. TCRdb trimmed the raw reads at Q25, called clones with MiXCR and kept productive beta chains. Rows matching on CDR3 protein sequence are summarized as one entry with the most common DNA and genes. The V and J calls, along with clone size, are taken from TCRdb and not from the paper's own processing. The sample contains 750,000 to 950,000 distinct CDR3 sequences, around 25% of them found a single time. The ten top clones hold 3% of the sample.

Details on this clonotype: Which antigen it targets is not known. Base-call qualities are not available, and no considerably larger clone is one nucleotide away.

The data were also submitted as part of a second study, on T cells of mothers and their children. Per that second paper: Donors were nine systemically healthy Caucasian individuals: three mothers and their six children. cDNA synthesis consumed the entire amount of extracted RNA, loaded at around 1.5 ug RNA in each 15 ul reaction. In the second PCR, sample barcodes and 2-4 random nucleotides were introduced via the M1S primer. More than 8.5 million TCR beta CDR3 reads were obtained from each mother, and about 3 million reads were obtained from each child. In both related and unrelated pairs, thymic selection shapes the output of TCR recombination in a similar way, with inherited differences having only a minor effect. Normalized repertoire overlap in related mother-child pairs was always slightly higher than in unrelated mother-child pairs, but the difference was never significant. With a sensitivity of approximately 100 clones per million clonotypes, no persistent microchimeric T cell clones were detected. To look for features that set related mother-child pairs apart from unrelated individuals, the researchers ran deep NGS to compare the TCR beta repertoires of mothers and children. Mothers averaged roughly 40 +/- 4 years of age and children averaged about 10 +/- 4 years. After adapter ligation was performed with NEBNext reagents, the libraries were sequenced on an Illumina HiSeq 2000 with 100+100 nt paired-end reads. To avoid cross-contamination, the mother libraries and the child libraries were prepared a month apart and sequenced in separate runs. Each donor had between roughly 500,000 and 2,200,000 distinct TCR beta clonotypes identified. Naive TCR beta clonotypes were estimated from low-frequency clonotypes matched to each donor's FACS-determined naive share, without sorting.

Sequenced sample: blood. The TCR sequence derives from a boy between 10 and 17 years old in good health. The chain links TRBV12-3 or TRBV12-4 with TRBJ1-2; the D gene cannot be named for sure. The CDR3 in this case is CASRARSYGYTF. The base sequence is TGTGCCAGCAGGGCCAGGAGCTATGGCTACACCTTC.